This T cell receptor (beta chain) originates from a study of blood T cell repertoires in COVID-19. Study context: PBMCs, B-cell-depleted T cells, or T cells provided the cDNA or gDNA that made up the material.

Authors' processing steps: Cell counts per sample came from amplifying reference gene primers. This table comes from immunoSEQ multiplex PCR, and its TCRdb copy is limited to in-frame clones, with some not included. Clonal size and the V and J genes are those of that table, whereas D and trimming came from the DNA. The table lists 150,000 to 200,000 clones, around 84% of them singletons. This CDR3 region has 14 residues. Trimming removed 9 bases from V and 3 bases from J; junction bases left unmatched: 8. From germline, CDR1 is ENHRY and CDR2 SYGVKD. The rearrangement links TRBV10-3 to TRBJ1-5; 7 bases are a match to TRBD1. The sequenced sample consisted of peripheral blood. The source is a man under 40 with active or convalescent COVID-19. For the CDR3, the DNA is TGTGCCATTCGGGCAGGGGGTGACAATCAGCCCCAGCATTTT. Amino acid sequence: CAIRAGGDNQPQHF.